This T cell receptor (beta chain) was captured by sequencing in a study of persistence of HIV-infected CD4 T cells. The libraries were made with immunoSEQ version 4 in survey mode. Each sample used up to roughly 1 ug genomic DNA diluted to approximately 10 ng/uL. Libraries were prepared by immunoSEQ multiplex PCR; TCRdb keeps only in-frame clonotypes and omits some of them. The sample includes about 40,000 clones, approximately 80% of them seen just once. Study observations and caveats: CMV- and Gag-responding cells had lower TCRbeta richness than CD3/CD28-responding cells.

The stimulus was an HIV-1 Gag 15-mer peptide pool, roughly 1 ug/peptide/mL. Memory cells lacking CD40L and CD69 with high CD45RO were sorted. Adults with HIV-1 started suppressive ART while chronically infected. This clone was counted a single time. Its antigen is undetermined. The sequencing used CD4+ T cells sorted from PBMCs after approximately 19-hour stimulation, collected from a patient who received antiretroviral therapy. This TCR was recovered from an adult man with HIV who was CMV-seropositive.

Written as DNA, the CDR3 is TGTGCCACCAGCCCGATGGGATCGGTGGAGCAGTTCTTC. Its protein is CATSPMGSVEQFF. The chain carries TRBV24-1 and TRBJ2-1; D gene unclear. The germline V and J ends were trimmed by 7 bases and 10 bases, with 16 bases remaining between them. CDR1 is KGHDR, CDR2 SFDVKD, per germline. CDR3 length equals 13 residues.